The 12 T cell receptor beta chains given below trace back to one sample, sequenced in a study of T cell responses to AZD1222 COVID-19 vaccine. Assay used: immunoSEQ multiplex PCR; TCRdb lists only in-frame clones, some missing. The sample lists 95,000 to 100,000 clones, around 84% occurring once. The sample here was peripheral blood, taken on day 0 of AZD1222 vaccination. These receptors were taken from an adult in good health.

The CDR3 DNA reads TGTGCCAGCAGCCAGAGGGGTTGGGAGGGCACTGAAGCTTTCTTT. Translated, it gives CASSQRGWEGTEAFF. This chain connects TRBV14 to TRBJ1-1, with a weak D call TRBD1 (5 bases). Germline V lookup: CDR1 SGHDN, CDR2 FVKESK. V lost 3 bases to trimming and J lost 4 bases, with 15 bases between them. This CDR3 comprises 15 residues.

The genes are TRBV9 and TRBJ2-1; 11 bases agree with TRBD2. The CDR3 has 15 residues. Germline CDR1 and CDR2: SGDLS and YYNGEE. Germline trimming cut 3 bases from V and 3 bases from J; bases unmatched to any gene: 2. CDR3 loop: CASSGGLADYNEQFF. The DNA of the CDR3 is TGTGCCAGCAGCGGGGGACTAGCGGACTACAATGAGCAGTTCTTC.

In DNA, the CDR3 is TGTGCCACCAGTGATAAGGCAGGGGGGTCGTATGGCTACACCTTC. Encoded protein: CATSDKAGGSYGYTF. This chain uses TRBV24-1 with TRBJ1-2; 7 bases are a match to TRBD1. Trimming at V came to 3 bases and at J to 5 bases, leaving 8 bases not matched to a gene. Germline CDR1 KGHDR, CDR2 SFDVKD. This CDR3 is built from 15 residues.

The V gene is TRBV7-6, the J gene TRBJ2-1; D not certain. CDR3 size: 15 residues. The germline V gene has CDR1 SGHVS and CDR2 FNYEAQ. Trimming stripped 5 bases from V and 4 bases from J, with 15 bases between. CDR3 loop: CASSPTENRYNEQFF. The CDR3 DNA reads TGTGCCAGCAGCCCGACCGAGAATCGGTACAATGAGCAGTTCTTC. Together with reference TRBV7-6 and TRBJ2-1, the CDR3 gives the full variable domain: GAGVSQSPRYKVTKRGQDVALRCDPISGHVSLYWYRQALGQGPEFLTYFNYEAQQDKSGLPNDRFSAERPEGSISTLTIQRTEQRDSAMYRCASSPTENRYNEQFFGPGTRLTVL.

The chain recombines TRBV9 with TRBJ1-6, with D maybe TRBD1 (6 bases). Germline lookup yields CDR1 SGDLS and CDR2 YYNGEE. The CDR3 covers 15 residues. V was shortened by 0 bases and J by 9 bases, with 13 bases between the two germline ends. The CDR3 sequence is CASSVAGQGSSPLHF. The CDR3 DNA reads as TGTGCCAGCAGCGTAGCTGGGCAGGGGTCTTCACCCCTCCACTTT.

The V and J genes are TRBV5-6 and TRBJ1-5; D is undetermined. V was cut by 0 bases and J by 3 bases, with 7 bases left in between. Germline V lookup: CDR1 SGHDT, CDR2 YYEEEE. This CDR3 comprises 14 residues. CDR3 bases: TGTGCCAGCAGCTTGGGGCAGGCCAATCAGCCCCAGCATTTT. This translates into CASSLGQANQPQHF.

A single count supports this clone. The chain uses TRBV18 and TRBJ1-1; D not resolved. Trimming stripped 1 base from V and 1 base from J, with 4 bases between. The CDR3 covers 13 residues. Germline V gene lookup returns CDR1 KGHSH and CDR2 LQKENI. The CDR3 DNA reads as TGTGCCAGCTCACCACGGACGAACACTGAAGCTTTCTTT. It encodes CASSPRTNTEAFF.

This clone was detected only once. This chain connects TRBV7-2 to TRBJ1-1, with a tentative D call TRBD1 (5 bases). The germline CDR1 and CDR2 sequences are SGHTA and FQGNSA. Trimming stripped 5 bases from V and 0 bases from J, with 13 bases between. This CDR3 region has 15 residues. Here the CDR3 reads CASSLSGAVNTEAFF. The CDR3 DNA reads as TGTGCCAGCAGCCTCTCTGGGGCGGTGAACACTGAAGCTTTCTTT.

This chain uses TRBV2 with TRBJ2-1; the match to TRBD2 covers 12 bases. Per germline, CDR1 SNHLY and CDR2 FYNNEI. V shed 5 bases, J shed 4 bases, and the junction held 3 bases outside the gene matches. CDR3 length: 15 residues. CDR3 in DNA: TGTGCCAGCAGTCGACTAGCGGGAGATTACAATGAGCAGTTCTTC. Amino acids: CASSRLAGDYNEQFF.

The chain has TRBV28 and TRBJ2-5, with a possible D match to TRBD2 (5 bases). The ends were cut back, 2 bases at V and 10 bases at J, with 20 bases in the middle. CDR3 length: 15 amino acids. The germline V gene encodes CDR1 MDHEN and CDR2 SYDVKM. Here the CDR3 DNA reads TGTGCCAGCAGTTTAGGGTCGGCTAGCTTTGGAGTCCAGTACTTC. Its protein is CASSLGSASFGVQYF.

The table lists this clone with a count of one. This chain joins TRBV19 and TRBJ2-5, with a weak D call TRBD1 (6 bases). V lost 5 bases, J lost 1 base, and 14 bases lay in between. The CDR3 runs to 15 residues. Germline V lookup: CDR1 LNHDA, CDR2 SQIVND (reference sequence). The CDR3 loop is CASSPGTISQETQYF. As DNA, the CDR3 is TGTGCCAGTAGTCCCGGGACAATAAGCCAAGAGACCCAGTACTTC.

The V and J genes are TRBV28 and TRBJ2-7; the match to TRBD1 covers 8 bases. V was clipped by 10 bases and J by 7 bases; unmatched bases: 6. The CDR3 is 11 amino acids. CDR1 is MDHEN, CDR2 SYDVKM, per germline. Written as DNA, the CDR3 is TGTGCCACCCAGGACAGGGAAGAGCAGTACTTC. Protein product: CATQDREEQYF.